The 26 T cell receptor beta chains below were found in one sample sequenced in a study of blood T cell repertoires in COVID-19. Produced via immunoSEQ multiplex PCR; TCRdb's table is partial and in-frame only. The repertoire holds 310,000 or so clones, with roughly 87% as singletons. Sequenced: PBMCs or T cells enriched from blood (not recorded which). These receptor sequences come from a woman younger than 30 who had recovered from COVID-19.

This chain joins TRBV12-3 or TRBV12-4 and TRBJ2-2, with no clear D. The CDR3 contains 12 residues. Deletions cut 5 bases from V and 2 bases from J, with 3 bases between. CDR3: CASSPNTGELFF. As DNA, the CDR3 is TGTGCCAGCAGTCCTAACACCGGGGAGCTGTTTTTT.

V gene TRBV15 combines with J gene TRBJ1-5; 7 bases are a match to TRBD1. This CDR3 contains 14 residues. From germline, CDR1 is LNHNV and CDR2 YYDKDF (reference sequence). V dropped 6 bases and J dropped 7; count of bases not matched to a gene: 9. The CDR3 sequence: CATSRQGRGQPQHF. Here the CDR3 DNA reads TGTGCCACCAGTCGACAGGGAAGGGGACAGCCCCAGCATTTT.

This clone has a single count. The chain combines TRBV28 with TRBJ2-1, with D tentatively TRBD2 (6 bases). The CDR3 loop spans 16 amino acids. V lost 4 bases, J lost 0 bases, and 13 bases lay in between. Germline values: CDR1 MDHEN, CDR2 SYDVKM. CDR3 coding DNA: TGTGCCAGCAGTTACAGCGGAGGGAGCTCCTACAATGAGCAGTTCTTC. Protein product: CASSYSGGSSYNEQFF.

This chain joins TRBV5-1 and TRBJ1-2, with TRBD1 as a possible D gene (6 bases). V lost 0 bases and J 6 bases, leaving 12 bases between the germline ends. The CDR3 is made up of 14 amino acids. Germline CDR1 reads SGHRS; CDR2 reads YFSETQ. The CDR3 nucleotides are TGCGCCAGCAGCTTGGTGGACAGCAGGGATGGCTACACCTTC. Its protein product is CASSLVDSRDGYTF.

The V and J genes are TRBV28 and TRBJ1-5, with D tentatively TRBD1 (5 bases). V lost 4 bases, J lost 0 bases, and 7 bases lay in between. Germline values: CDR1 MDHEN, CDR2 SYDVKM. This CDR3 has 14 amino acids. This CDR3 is CASSSGGSNQPQHF. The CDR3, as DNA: TGTGCCAGCAGTTCCGGGGGTAGCAATCAGCCCCAGCATTTT. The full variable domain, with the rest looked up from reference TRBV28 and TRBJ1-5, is DVKVTQSSRYLVKRTGEKVFLECVQDMDHENMFWYRQDPGLGLRLIYFSYDVKMKEKGDIPEGYSVSREKKERFSLILESASTNQTSMYLCASSSGGSNQPQHFGDGTRLSIL.

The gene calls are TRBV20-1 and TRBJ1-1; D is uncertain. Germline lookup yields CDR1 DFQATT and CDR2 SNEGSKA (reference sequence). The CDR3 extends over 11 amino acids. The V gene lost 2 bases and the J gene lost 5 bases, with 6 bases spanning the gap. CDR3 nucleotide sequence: TGCAGTGCTAGATACCTAACTGAAGCTTTCTTT. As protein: CSARYLTEAFF.

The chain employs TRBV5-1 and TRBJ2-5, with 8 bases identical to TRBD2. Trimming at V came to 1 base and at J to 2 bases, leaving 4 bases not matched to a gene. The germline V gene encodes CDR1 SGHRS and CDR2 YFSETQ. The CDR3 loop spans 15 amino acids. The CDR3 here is CASSLTSGPQETQYF. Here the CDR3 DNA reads TGCGCCAGCAGCTTGACTAGCGGTCCGCAAGAGACCCAGTACTTC.

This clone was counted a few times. The CDR3 here is CASSSPQGGGHYEQYF. CDR3 DNA sequence: TGTGCCAGCAGCTCCCCCCAGGGCGGGGGCCACTACGAGCAGTACTTC. This chain joins TRBV7-2 and TRBJ2-7; D possibly corresponds to TRBD2 (7 bases). From germline, CDR1 is SGHTA and CDR2 FQGNSA. The CDR3 extends over 16 amino acids. Deletions cut 4 bases from V and 3 bases from J, with 19 bases between.

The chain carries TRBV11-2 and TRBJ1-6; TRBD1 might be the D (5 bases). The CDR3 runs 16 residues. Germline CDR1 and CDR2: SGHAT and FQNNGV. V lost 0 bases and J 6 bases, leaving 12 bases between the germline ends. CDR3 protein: CASSLDPAGINSPLHF. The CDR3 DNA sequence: TGTGCCAGCAGCTTAGATCCTGCAGGGATTAATTCACCCCTCCACTTT.

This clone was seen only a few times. The CDR3 spells CASGLVSGSGSETQYF. Here the CDR3 DNA reads TGTGCTAGTGGTCTTGTTTCAGGATCAGGGTCAGAGACCCAGTACTTC. J is TRBJ2-5 and V is TRBV12-5; the D gene is possibly TRBD1 (5 bases). CDR1 and CDR2 from the germline V gene are LGHNT and FRNRAP. The CDR3 covers 16 residues. V lost 5 bases and J 4 bases, leaving 20 bases between the germline ends.

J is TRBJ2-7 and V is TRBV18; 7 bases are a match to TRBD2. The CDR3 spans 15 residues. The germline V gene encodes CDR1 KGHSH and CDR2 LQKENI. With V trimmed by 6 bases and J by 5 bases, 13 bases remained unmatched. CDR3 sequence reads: CASSRRVREFHEQYF. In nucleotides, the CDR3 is TGTGCCAGCTCCCGGAGGGTGCGGGAGTTCCACGAGCAGTACTTC.

The CDR3 sequence: CASSPSLNHRGDGYTF. As DNA, the CDR3 is TGTGCCAGCAGCCCGAGCCTAAACCACAGGGGTGATGGCTACACCTTC. The chain couples TRBV7-2 to TRBJ1-2, with 7 bases that match TRBD1. Trimming took 5 bases from V and 6 from J; bases not matched to a gene: 15. The CDR3 is 16 amino acids. Germline assignment: CDR1 SGHTA and CDR2 FQGNSA.

CDR3 loop: CASSLGLAGGPLTSYEQYF. The CDR3 nucleotides read TGTGCCAGCTCACTGGGACTAGCGGGGGGTCCATTAACTTCCTACGAGCAGTACTTC. The chain links TRBV18 to TRBJ2-7; 15 positions match TRBD2. Trimming at V came to 4 bases and at J to 1 base, leaving 11 bases not matched to a gene. Looked up from germline, CDR1 is KGHSH and CDR2 is LQKENI. The CDR3 runs to 19 residues.

Written as DNA, the CDR3 is TGTGCCAGCAGCTTAGTAGTTGGAGGGGACTCGGGGCATGGAAACACCATATATTTT. Translated, it gives CASSLVVGGDSGHGNTIYF. V gene TRBV7-2 combines with J gene TRBJ1-3, with D tentatively TRBD1 (5 bases). Between the trimmed V and J ends, which lost 1 base and 3 bases, there was a span of 22 bases. There are 19 residues in the CDR3. Germline loops: CDR1 SGHTA, CDR2 FQGNSA.

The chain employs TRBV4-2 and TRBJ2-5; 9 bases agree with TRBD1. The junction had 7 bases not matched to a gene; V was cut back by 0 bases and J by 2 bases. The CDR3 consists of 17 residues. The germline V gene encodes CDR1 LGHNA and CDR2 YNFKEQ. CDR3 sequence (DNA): TGTGCCAGCAGCCAAGATCTCGGACAGGGGCAACAAGAGACCCAGTACTTC. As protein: CASSQDLGQGQQETQYF.

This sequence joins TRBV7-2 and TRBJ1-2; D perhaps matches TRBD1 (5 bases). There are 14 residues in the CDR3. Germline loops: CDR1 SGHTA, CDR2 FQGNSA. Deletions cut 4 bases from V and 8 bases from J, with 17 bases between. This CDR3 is CASSSAPGDFGYTF. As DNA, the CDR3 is TGTGCCAGCAGCTCGGCCCCGGGGGATTTCGGCTACACCTTC.

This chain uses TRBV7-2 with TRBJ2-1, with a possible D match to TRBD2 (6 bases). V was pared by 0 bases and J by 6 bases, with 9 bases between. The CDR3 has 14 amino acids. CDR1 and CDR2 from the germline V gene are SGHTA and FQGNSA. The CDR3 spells CASSLAGSGNEQFF. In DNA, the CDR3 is TGTGCCAGCAGCTTAGCGGGTAGCGGCAATGAGCAGTTCTTC.

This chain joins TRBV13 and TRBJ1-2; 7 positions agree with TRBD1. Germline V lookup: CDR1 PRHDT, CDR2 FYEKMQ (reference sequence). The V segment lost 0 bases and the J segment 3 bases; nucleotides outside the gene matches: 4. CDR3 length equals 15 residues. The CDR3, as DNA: TGTGCCAGCAGCTTAGGAGGGGGCGCTGACTATGGCTACACCTTC. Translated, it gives CASSLGGGADYGYTF.

Written as DNA, the CDR3 is TGTGCCACTAGACAGGGTAGTGGGAATGAAAAACTGTTTTTT. Residues: CATRQGSGNEKLFF. This chain connects TRBV2 to TRBJ1-4; 7 nucleotides align to TRBD1. V lost 10 bases to trimming and J lost 5 bases; unmatched junction nucleotides: 10. CDR3 length: 14 residues. Germline CDR1 SNHLY, CDR2 FYNNEI.

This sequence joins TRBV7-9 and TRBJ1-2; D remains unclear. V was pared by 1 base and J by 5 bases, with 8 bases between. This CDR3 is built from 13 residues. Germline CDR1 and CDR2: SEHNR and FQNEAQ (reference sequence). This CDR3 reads CASSLDGDYGYTF. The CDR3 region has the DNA TGTGCCAGCAGCTTAGACGGGGATTATGGCTACACCTTC.

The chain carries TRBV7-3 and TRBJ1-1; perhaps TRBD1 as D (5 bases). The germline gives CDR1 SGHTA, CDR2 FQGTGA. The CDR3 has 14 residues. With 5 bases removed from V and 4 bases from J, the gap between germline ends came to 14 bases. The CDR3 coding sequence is TGTGCCAGCAGCCCGGGTGGAGGGACCACTGAAGCTTTCTTT. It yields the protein CASSPGGGTTEAFF.

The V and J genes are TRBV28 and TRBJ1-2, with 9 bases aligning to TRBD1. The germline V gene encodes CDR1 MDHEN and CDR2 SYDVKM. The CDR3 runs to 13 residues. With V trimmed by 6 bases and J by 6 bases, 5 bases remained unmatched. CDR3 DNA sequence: TGTGCCAGCAGCCTGGGACAGGGCGATGGCTACACCTTC. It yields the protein CASSLGQGDGYTF.

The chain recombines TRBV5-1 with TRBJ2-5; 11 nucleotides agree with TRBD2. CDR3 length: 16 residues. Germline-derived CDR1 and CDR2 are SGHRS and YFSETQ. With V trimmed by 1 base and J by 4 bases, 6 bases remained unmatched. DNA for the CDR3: TGCGCCAGCAGCTTGCCCATAGCGGGGGGGCCAGAGACCCAGTACTTC. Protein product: CASSLPIAGGPETQYF.

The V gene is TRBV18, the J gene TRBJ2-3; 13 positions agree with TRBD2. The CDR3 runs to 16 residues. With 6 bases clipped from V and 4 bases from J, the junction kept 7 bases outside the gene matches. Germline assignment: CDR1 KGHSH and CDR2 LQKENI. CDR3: CASSRGLAGVADTQYF. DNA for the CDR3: TGTGCCAGCTCCCGTGGACTAGCGGGAGTGGCAGATACGCAGTATTTT.

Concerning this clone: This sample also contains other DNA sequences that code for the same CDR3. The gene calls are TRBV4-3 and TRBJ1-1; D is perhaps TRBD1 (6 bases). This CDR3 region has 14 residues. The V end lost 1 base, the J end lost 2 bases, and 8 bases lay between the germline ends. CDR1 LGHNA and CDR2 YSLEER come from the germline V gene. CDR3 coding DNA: TGCGCCAGCAGCCAAGGGACAGCTAACACTGAAGCTTTCTTT. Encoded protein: CASSQGTANTEAFF.

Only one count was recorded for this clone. For the CDR3, the DNA is TGTGCCTGGAGTCCCGGGACAGGAAATCAGCCCCAGCATTTT. Residues: CAWSPGTGNQPQHF. The chain joins TRBV30 to TRBJ1-5; 8 bases line up with TRBD1. V shed 2 bases and J 4 bases; nucleotides not matched to a gene: 4. The V gene's germline CDR1 is GTSNPN and CDR2 SVGIG (reference sequence). This CDR3 is built from 14 residues.